The 4 T cell receptor beta chains in this list originate from one sample, sequenced in a study of naive and memory T cell subsets. Two oligonucleotides, mixed equimolar, formed the beta constant-region primer covering TRBC1 and TRBC2. The ligated cDNA underwent four PCR rounds using SP2 and nested alpha and beta constant-region primers. From the UMI-ligation and nested PCR reads, TCRdb called clonotypes with MiXCR, one entry per CDR3 protein. The table has tens of thousands of distinct CDR3 sequences, 8% to 9.5% seen once. The material sequenced was naive CD8+ T cells from blood. These TCRs come from a human donor in good health.

The J gene is TRBJ1-2, the V gene TRBV27; TRBD1 might be the D (5 bases). V lost 0 bases, J lost 4 bases, and 15 bases lay in between. CDR1 and CDR2 from the germline V gene are MNHEY and SMNVEV (reference sequence). CDR3 length equals 16 residues. The CDR3 nucleotides read TGTGCCAGCAGTTTATCGCTGGGGGAAAAGGTCTATGGCTACACCTTC. As protein: CASSLSLGEKVYGYTF.

This sequence joins TRBV28 and TRBJ2-7; tentative D call: TRBD2 (6 bases). Germline-derived CDR1 and CDR2 are MDHEN and SYDVKM. CDR3 size: 13 residues. V lost 6 bases to trimming and J lost 1 base, with 10 bases between them. The CDR3 reads CASRPSASYEQYF. The CDR3 nucleotides read TGTGCCAGCAGACCTAGCGCGTCCTACGAGCAGTACTTC.

The chain is built from TRBV9 and TRBJ2-3; tentative D call: TRBD2 (5 bases). The CDR3 length is 16 residues. Trimming removed 0 bases from V and 2 bases from J, with 13 bases in between. Germline CDR1 and CDR2: SGDLS and YYNGEE. The CDR3 loop is CASSVGGARDTDTQYF. DNA of the CDR3: TGTGCCAGCAGCGTAGGCGGCGCGAGGGACACAGATACGCAGTATTTT.

This clonotype has just a few counts. The rearrangement uses TRBV19 and TRBJ2-7, with TRBD2 matching over 10 bases. CDR1 and CDR2 from the germline V gene are LNHDA and SQIVND (reference sequence). J lost 5 bases, V lost 7 bases, and 5 bases had no gene match. The CDR3 has 13 residues. The CDR3 nucleotides read TGTGCCAGTAAGGCACTAGCGGGAAACGAGCAGTACTTC. It is translated as CASKALAGNEQYF.